This T cell receptor (beta chain) came from a study of blood T cell repertoires in COVID-19. As for the study in general: Samples representing acute and convalescent COVID-19 were sourced from the United States, Italy and Spain.

TCRdb's copy holds only in-frame clones and misses some; the assay was immunoSEQ multiplex PCR. Of over 400,000 clones in the sample, around 86% were seen once. Trimming cost V 0 bases and J 0 bases, with 12 bases left between them. The CDR3 is 18 residues long. From germline, CDR1 is WSHSY and CDR2 SAAADI. The sequence derives from a woman in her twenties or thirties with active or convalescent COVID-19. The source material was peripheral blood. The chain combines TRBV10-2 with TRBJ1-6, with D maybe TRBD1 (5 bases). Written as DNA, the CDR3 is TGCGCCAGCAGTGAGTCCGCAGGAGGGGACTCCTATAATTCACCCCTCCACTTT. This sequence encodes CASSESAGGDSYNSPLHF.